This entry describes one T cell receptor beta chain. Which antigen it targets is not known. No qualities accompany the bases; no much larger clone lies one base away. The germline V gene yields KGHSH for CDR1 and LQKENI for CDR2. Relative to germline, V is missing 3 bases and J is missing 2 bases, with 5 bases of the junction outside any gene match. Reading from cysteine to phenylalanine, the CDR3 counts 15 amino acids. Just the 45-base CDR3 DNA is kept, in frame starting at base 1. TCRbeta CDR3 regions were amplified from genomic DNA using the immunoSEQ Assay, a bias-controlled multiplex PCR. Regarding the original processing steps: Nucleated cell counts per sample were estimated from amplification of reference gene primers within the assay. Sequence reads were collapsed and filtered to measure the absolute abundance of every unique TCRbeta CDR3 rearrangement. Productive Simpson clonality was computed per sample as the square root of Simpson's diversity index over productive rearrangements. Held by TCRdb, this immuneACCESS table contains in-frame sequences only and omits some clones. Under half of the omission traces to an unresolved V gene where checked; the cause of the rest is unknown. The D gene and trimming were derived from the DNA, and the V and J assignments and clone size from that table. This sample lists some 180,000 clones; roughly 78% were detected once. About 3% of the sample rests with the top ten.

The data originate from a study of blood T cell repertoires in COVID-19 (dated by TCRdb to the early 2020s). For the study in its entirety: The collaborator samples originated in the United States, Italy and Spain and spanned the acute and convalescent phases of COVID-19. Deeply sampled blood TCRbeta repertoires from subjects exposed to, actively infected with, or recovered from COVID-19 were included in the dataset. The prospective study material was composed of cDNA or gDNA derived from T cells, B-cell-depleted T cells, or PBMCs. Sample metadata almost always included a de-identified subject ID, COVID-19 status, age in years and sex. A freely available public database, intended as a resource for researchers studying the immune response to SARS-CoV-2, is where the repertoires were released. Where available, HLA class I and class II types were taken from metadata supplied by the sample provider and were not determined by assay-based typing. Samples were obtained from the ongoing ImmuneRACE study (first 160 participants) and from about 1,300 subjects provided by 6 global collaborators. The research as a whole found: The amount of clinical and demographic metadata varied by source and participant and was provided uncurated.

Each collaborating institution followed its own protocols to collect whole blood in K2EDTA tubes. For TCRbeta analysis, collaborators shipped samples as frozen whole blood, isolated PBMCs, or DNA extracted from either of those sample types. The sequenced sample was peripheral blood. The origin of this receptor is a woman over 75 with active or convalescent COVID-19. The sequence links TRBV18 to TRBJ2-7, and 9 junction bases match TRBD1. The nucleotide sequence reads as follows: TGTGCCAGCTCACCCCTGGGACAGGGAACCTACGAGCAGTACTTC. This codes for CASSPLGQGTYEQYF.